Following are 10 T cell receptor beta chains from one sample sequenced in a study of response to subunit inactivated influenza vaccine. TCRdb analysed the RT-PCR reads with MiXCR anew, one entry per CDR3 protein. The sample lists some 500,000 distinct CDR3 sequences, approximately 15% occurring once. Sequences were derived from CD4+ T cells sorted from PBMCs, sampled around 25 months after vaccination. The receptor set was obtained from a man aged 45 to 75 who received an inactivated influenza vaccine.

The V gene is TRBV12-3 or TRBV12-4, the J gene TRBJ2-2, with 7 bases lining up with TRBD1. The CDR3 has 14 residues. V dropped 4 bases and J dropped 4; count of bases not matched to a gene: 3. As DNA, the CDR3 is TGTGCCAGCAGTTGGGGACAGTCCACCGGGGAGCTGTTTTTT. Encoded protein: CASSWGQSTGELFF.

This clonotype was seen a handful of times. The V call is TRBV9, the J call TRBJ1-1, with D tentatively TRBD1 (6 bases). The germline V gene has CDR1 SGDLS and CDR2 YYNGEE. V was shortened by 2 bases and J by 5 bases, with 13 bases between the two germline ends. The CDR3 loop spans 14 amino acids. As DNA, the CDR3 is TGTGCCAGCAGCGTGAGGGGGGAGTTGACTGAAGCTTTCTTT. This sequence encodes CASSVRGELTEAFF.

A note on this clonotype: A much larger clone differs from this one at a single base, so this may be a read error. V gene TRBV11-2 combines with J gene TRBJ2-7; D is perhaps TRBD1 or TRBD2 (7 bases each). This CDR3 has 16 residues. The germline V gene encodes CDR1 SGHAT and CDR2 FQNNGV. The V end was cut by 6 bases, the J end by 0 bases, with 18 bases between. CDR3 loop: CASSREGALLSYEQYF. Written as DNA, the CDR3 is TGTGCCAGCAGTAGGGAGGGGGCCCTACTCTCCTACGAGCAGTACTTC.

The genes are TRBV11-2 and TRBJ2-3, with D uncertain. The CDR3 loop spans 14 amino acids. CDR1 is SGHAT and CDR2 is FQNNGV in the germline V gene. The V end was cut by 1 base, the J end by 6 bases, with 11 bases between. The CDR3 sequence is CASSLVRSRDTQYF. Here the CDR3 DNA reads TGTGCCAGCAGCTTAGTGAGGTCGAGGGATACGCAGTATTTT. Full variable domain (rest looked up from reference TRBV11-2 and TRBJ2-3): EAGVAQSPRYKIIEKRQSVAFWCNPISGHATLYWYQQILGQGPKLLIQFQNNGVVDDSQLPKDRFSAERLKGVDSTLKIQPAKLEDSAVYLCASSLVRSRDTQYFGPGTRLTVL.

In its sample, this clonotype was seen a few times. The chain joins TRBV29-1 to TRBJ1-1, with D hard to call. The germline V and J ends were trimmed by 7 bases and 1 base, with 16 bases remaining between them. Germline V lookup: CDR1 SQVTM, CDR2 ANQGSEA. The CDR3 extends over 14 amino acids. CDR3 DNA: TGCAGCGCCAGACCCATTAGAGAGAACACTGAAGCTTTCTTT. It encodes CSARPIRENTEAFF.

The chain has TRBV5-5 and TRBJ2-7; D is unclear. The CDR3 runs to 15 residues. The germline V and J ends were trimmed by 4 bases and 0 bases, with 14 bases remaining between them. Germline loops: CDR1 SGHKS, CDR2 YYEKEE (reference sequence). The CDR3 DNA follows: TGTGCCAGCAGCCCACGCATTGGGGTCTCCTACGAGCAGTACTTC. It is translated as CASSPRIGVSYEQYF.

CDR3 residues: CASSLVVRVKYNEQFF. CDR3 nucleotide sequence: TGTGCCAGCAGCTTAGTAGTGCGTGTCAAGTACAATGAGCAGTTCTTC. The J gene is TRBJ2-1, the V gene TRBV7-2; no clear D gene. CDR1 is SGHTA, CDR2 FQGNSA, per germline. The CDR3 is made up of 16 amino acids. Trimming shortened V by 1 base and J by 4 bases, and 14 bases separated the two germline ends.

The chain combines TRBV4-2 with TRBJ1-5; possibly TRBD1 for D (6 bases). The CDR3 contains 17 residues. Trimming took off 0 bases at V and 4 bases at J, with 16 bases between the two ends. CDR1 is LGHNA and CDR2 is YNFKEQ in the germline V gene. CDR3 protein: CASSQDLVGAPNQPQHF. DNA for the CDR3: TGTGCCAGCAGCCAAGATTTAGTGGGGGCCCCAAATCAGCCCCAGCATTTT.

The chain carries TRBV12-3 or TRBV12-4 and TRBJ1-2, with D tentatively TRBD1 (5 bases). CDR3 size: 13 residues. Trimming pared 6 bases from V and 4 bases from J, leaving 12 bases between. The CDR3 region is CASRRDGVYGYTF. In DNA form, the CDR3 reads TGTGCCAGCAGACGGGACGGCGTCTATGGCTACACCTTC.

This clonotype was detected only a few times. This chain uses TRBV12-3 or TRBV12-4 with TRBJ1-5; weak D call: TRBD1 (6 bases). The ends were cut back, 1 base at V and 5 bases at J, with 12 bases in the middle. This CDR3 has 15 residues. CDR3 residues: CASSLGQGRDQPQHF. Written as DNA, the CDR3 is TGTGCCAGCAGTTTAGGTCAGGGGCGCGATCAGCCCCAGCATTTT.